The 20 T cell receptor beta chains below all came from one sample that was sequenced in a study of T cells expressing NK-cell markers. TCRdb reprocessed the 5' RACE reads and keeps a single row for each CDR3 protein, giving no DNA. The clone table shows about 380,000 distinct CDR3 sequences, with the ten largest holding 5% to 5.5%. Specimen: blood T cells: a sorted CD56 or NKG2C T cell subset, CD4+ or CD8+ T cells, or bulk PBMC T cells (not recorded which). All receptors derive from a man aged 18-69 years in good health.

V gene TRBV12-3 or TRBV12-4 combines with J gene TRBJ2-7; TCRdb calls TRBD1, which cannot be checked without DNA. This CDR3 has 13 residues. The CDR3 here is CASSGAGSYEQYF.

The gene calls are TRBV27 and TRBJ2-7; absent DNA, TCRdb's TRBD1 call cannot be checked. The CDR3 totals 15 residues. Germline CDR1 MNHEY, CDR2 SMNVEV (reference sequence). The chain's CDR3 is CASSLLSGYTYEQYF.

The chain is built from TRBV2 and TRBJ1-6; TCRdb proposes TRBD1, but this gene call is untestable without DNA. The CDR3 runs to 14 residues. Germline-derived CDR1 and CDR2 are SNHLY and FYNNEI. This chain's CDR3 is CASSEATGASPLHF.

V is TRBV6-6 and J is TRBJ1-6. The CDR3 is made up of 12 amino acids. CDR1 MNHNY and CDR2 SVGAGI come from the germline V gene (reference sequence). The CDR3 spells CASSDGNSPLHF.

The chain employs TRBV7-2 and TRBJ1-2; TCRdb's D call, TRBD1, is unchecked because there is no DNA. This CDR3 has 12 residues. The germline V gene encodes CDR1 SGHTA and CDR2 FQGNSA. CDR3 amino acids: CASSLGVRSYTF.

The chain couples TRBV7-2 to TRBJ1-2. The CDR3 is 15 amino acids. CDR1 is SGHTA, CDR2 FQGNSA, per germline. CDR3: CASSLGLEGTGGYTF.

This chain uses TRBV7-6 with TRBJ2-2; TCRdb calls TRBD1, which cannot be checked without DNA. This CDR3 comprises 15 residues. CDR1 and CDR2 from the germline V gene are SGHVS and FNYEAQ. CDR3 amino acids: CASRRQSSNTGELFF. Filled out from reference TRBV7-6 and TRBJ2-2, the complete variable domain reads GAGVSQSPRYKVTKRGQDVALRCDPISGHVSLYWYRQALGQGPEFLTYFNYEAQQDKSGLPNDRFSAERPEGSISTLTIQRTEQRDSAMYRCASRRQSSNTGELFFGEGSRLTVL.

The CDR3 spells CASSFWAAGSYEQYF. The chain has TRBV27 and TRBJ2-7. The CDR3 covers 15 residues. From germline, CDR1 is MNHEY and CDR2 SMNVEV (reference sequence).

This clonotype is called medium-sized (0.01 to 0.1%) based on its frequency. The J gene is TRBJ2-4, the V gene TRBV12-3 or TRBV12-4; the TRBD1 assignment by TCRdb is unverifiable without DNA. CDR3 length: 16 residues. The CDR3 region is CASSLFLWDRGNIQYF.

The chain carries TRBV7-2 and TRBJ2-3; TCRdb returns TRBD2, unconfirmable since there is no DNA. The CDR3 consists of 16 residues. Per germline, CDR1 SGHTA and CDR2 FQGNSA. CDR3 sequence: CASSLAGAESTDTQYF.

V and J are TRBV6-5 and TRBJ2-7; lacking DNA, the TRBD1 call made by TCRdb goes unchecked. This CDR3 comprises 14 residues. Germline V gene sequence: CDR1 MNHEY, CDR2 SVGAGI. This CDR3 is CASRYRDSLYEQYF.

The chain has TRBV6-1 and TRBJ1-6; TCRdb gives TRBD1 as the D gene, but with no DNA this cannot be confirmed. The germline CDR1 and CDR2 sequences are MNHNS and SASEGT. The CDR3 consists of 15 residues. The CDR3 sequence is CASRPQTGGSSPLHF.

The chain has TRBV11-3 and TRBJ2-1; checking the TCRdb D call of TRBD1 is not possible without DNA. The CDR3 length is 13 residues. CDR1 is SGHNT, CDR2 YENEEA, per germline. CDR3 in amino acids: CASRLGQGAEQFF.

This chain links TRBV7-9 with TRBJ1-2; the D gene TCRdb calls, TRBD1, cannot be checked with no DNA. Germline CDR1 and CDR2: SEHNR and FQNEAQ (reference sequence). This CDR3 is 15 amino acids long. CDR3 sequence: CASSLAGSGNYGYTF. Combining the CDR3 with reference TRBV7-9 and TRBJ1-2 gives the whole variable domain DTGVSQNPRHKITKRGQNVTFRCDPISEHNRLYWYRQTLGQGPEFLTYFQNEAQLEKSRLLSDRFSAERPKGSFSTLEIQRTEQGDSAMYLCASSLAGSGNYGYTFGSGTRLTVV.

The gene calls are TRBV28 and TRBJ1-2; TCRdb proposes TRBD1, but this gene call is untestable without DNA. The germline V gene has CDR1 MDHEN and CDR2 SYDVKM. CDR3 length: 16 residues. CDR3 residues: CASSSPGQGWNYGYTF.

This chain uses TRBV6-1 with TRBJ1-2. This CDR3 is 14 amino acids long. Germline V gives CDR1 MNHNS, CDR2 SASEGT. The CDR3: CASSGRQANYGYTF.

The chain combines TRBV7-2 with TRBJ2-3; there is no DNA to check the TCRdb D call of TRBD1. The CDR3 loop spans 16 amino acids. Germline V lookup: CDR1 SGHTA, CDR2 FQGNSA. CDR3 in amino acids: CASSPFRTASTDTQYF. Supplemented by reference TRBV7-2 and TRBJ2-3, the full variable domain reads GAGVSQSPSNKVTEKGKDVELRCDPISGHTALYWYRQSLGQGLEFLIYFQGNSAPDKSGLPSDRFSAERTGGSVSTLTIQRTQQEDSAVYLCASSPFRTASTDTQYFGPGTRLTVL.

This chain joins TRBV29-1 and TRBJ1-1; TCRdb gives TRBD1 as the D gene, but with no DNA this cannot be confirmed. Germline loops: CDR1 SQVTM, CDR2 ANQGSEA. CDR3 length: 16 residues. This CDR3 reads CSVPPVISRGNTEAFF.

The chain recombines TRBV4-1 with TRBJ2-3; TCRdb calls TRBD2, which cannot be checked without DNA. This CDR3 spans 16 amino acids. The germline V gene encodes CDR1 MGHRA and CDR2 YSYEKL. This CDR3 is CASSGGTSGVTDTQYF.

This sequence joins TRBV27 and TRBJ2-2; TCRdb gives TRBD2 as the D gene, but with no DNA this cannot be confirmed. The CDR3 has 15 residues. CDR1 is MNHEY and CDR2 is SMNVEV in the germline V gene (reference sequence). The chain's CDR3 is CASSLNPGPTGELFF.